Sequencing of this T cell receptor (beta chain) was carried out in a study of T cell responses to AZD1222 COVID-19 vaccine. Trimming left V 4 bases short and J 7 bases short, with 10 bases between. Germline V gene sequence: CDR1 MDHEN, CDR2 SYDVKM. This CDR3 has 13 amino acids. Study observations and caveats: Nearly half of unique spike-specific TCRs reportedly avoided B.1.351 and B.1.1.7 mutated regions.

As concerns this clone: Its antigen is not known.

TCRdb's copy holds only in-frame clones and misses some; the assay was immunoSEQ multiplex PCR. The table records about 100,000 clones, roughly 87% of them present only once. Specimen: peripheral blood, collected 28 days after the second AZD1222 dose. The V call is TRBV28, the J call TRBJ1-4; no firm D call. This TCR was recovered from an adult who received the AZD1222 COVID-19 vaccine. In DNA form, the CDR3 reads TGTGCCAGCAGTTCATACATGATTGAAAAACTGTTTTTT. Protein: CASSSYMIEKLFF.